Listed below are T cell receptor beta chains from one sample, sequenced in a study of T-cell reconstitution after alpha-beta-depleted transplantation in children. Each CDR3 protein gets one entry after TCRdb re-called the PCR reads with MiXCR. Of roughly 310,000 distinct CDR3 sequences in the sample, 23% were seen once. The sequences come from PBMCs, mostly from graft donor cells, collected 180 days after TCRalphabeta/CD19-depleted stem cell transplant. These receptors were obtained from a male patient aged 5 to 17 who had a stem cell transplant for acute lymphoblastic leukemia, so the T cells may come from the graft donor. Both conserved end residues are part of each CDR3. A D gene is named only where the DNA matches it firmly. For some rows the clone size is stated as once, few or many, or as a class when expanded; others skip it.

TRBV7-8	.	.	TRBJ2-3	TGTGCCAGCAGCTTAATTGGCGGGAAAGGGTCCACAGATACGCAGTATTTT	CASSLIGGKGSTDTQYF
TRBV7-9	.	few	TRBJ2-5	TGTGCCAGCAGCTACGTACAAGAGACCCAGTACTTC	CASSYVQETQYF
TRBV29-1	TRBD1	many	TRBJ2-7	TGCAGCGTTCTACTGGACAGGGGTTACGAGCAGTACTTC	CSVLLDRGYEQYF
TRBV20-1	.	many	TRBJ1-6	TGCAGTGCGGAACAGGTTAGGGCGAATTCACCCCTCCACTTT	CSAEQVRANSPLHF
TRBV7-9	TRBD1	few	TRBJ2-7	TGTGCCAGCACCGCGGCCGGGGACAGGGACTACGAGCAGTACTTC	CASTAAGDRDYEQYF
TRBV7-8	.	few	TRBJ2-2	TGTGCCAGCAGCTTAGTTGATTCGGGAGCGGACACCGGGGAGCTGTTTTTT	CASSLVDSGADTGELFF
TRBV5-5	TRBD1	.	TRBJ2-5	TGTGCCAGCAGCTTGGGGGGACAGGGGTCCTTGACCCAGTCCTTC	CASSLGGQGSLTQSF
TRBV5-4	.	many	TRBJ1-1	TGTGCCAGCAGCTTCTTGAACACTGAAGCTTTCTTT	CASSFLNTEAFF
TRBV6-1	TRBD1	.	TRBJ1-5	TGTGCCAGCAGGGAAGGGACAGTCAGCAATCAGCCCCAGCATTTT	CASREGTVSNQPQHF
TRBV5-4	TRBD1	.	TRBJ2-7	TGTGCCAGCAGCTTCGAGCAGGGGGCGGCCTACGAGCAGTACTTC	CASSFEQGAAYEQYF
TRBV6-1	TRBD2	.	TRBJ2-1	TGTGCCAGCAGATTGGGACTAGCGGGAGTAGTCAATGAGCAGTTCTTC	CASRLGLAGVVNEQFF
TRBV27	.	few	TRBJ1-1	TGTGCCAGCACCGTAATGGGGGGAACGGAAGCTTTCTTT	CASTVMGGTEAFF
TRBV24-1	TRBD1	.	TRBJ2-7	TGTGCCACCAGAGGGACAGGCTCCTACGAGCAGTACTTC	CATRGTGSYEQYF
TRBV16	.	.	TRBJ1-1	TGTGCCAGCAGCCAATCTAGGGATCACATGAACACTGAAGCTTTCTTT	CASSQSRDHMNTEAFF
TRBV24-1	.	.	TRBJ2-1	TGTGCCACCAGTGACCAGGGACCTGCCTCCTACAATGAGCAGTTCTTC	CATSDQGPASYNEQFF
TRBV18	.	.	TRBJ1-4	TGTGCCAGCTCAGCCGCTAATGAAAAACTGTTTTTT	CASSAANEKLFF
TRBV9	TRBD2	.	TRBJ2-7	TGTGCCAGCAGCGTAAGCGGGAGGGCCATCAACGAGCAGTACTTC	CASSVSGRAINEQYF
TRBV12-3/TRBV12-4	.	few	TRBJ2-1	TGTGCCAGCACCCAATTCTATTCCTGGTACAATGAGCAGTTCTTC	CASTQFYSWYNEQFF
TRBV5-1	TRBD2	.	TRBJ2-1	TGCGCCAGCAGCGTGACTAGCGGGAGGCCCCATGAGCAGTTCTTC	CASSVTSGRPHEQFF
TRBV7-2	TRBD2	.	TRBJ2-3	TGTGCCAGCAGCTTCTTGCGGGCGGGAGTCCTAGGTACGCAGTATTTT	CASSFLRAGVLGTQYF
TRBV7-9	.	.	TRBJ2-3	TGTGCCAGCAGCTTTCTCTCAGCCACTAGCACAGATACGCAGTATTTT	CASSFLSATSTDTQYF
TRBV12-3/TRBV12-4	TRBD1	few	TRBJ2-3	TGTGCCAGCAGACAGGGGGCAGGCGATACGCAGTATTTT	CASRQGAGDTQYF
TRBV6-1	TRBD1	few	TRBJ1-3	TGTGCCAGCAGTGGGCCGGGACAGCGGAACTCTGGAAACACCATATATTTT	CASSGPGQRNSGNTIYF
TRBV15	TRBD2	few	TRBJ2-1	TGTGCCACCAGTCTGGCCGGGACTAGCGCCTACAATGAGCAGTTCTTC	CATSLAGTSAYNEQFF